This T cell receptor beta chain emerged from a study of blood T cell repertoires in COVID-19. Whole-study context: COVID-19 samples collected from the United States, Italy and Spain covered acute and convalescent phases.

Original processing methods: Estimated nucleated cell counts came from reference gene primer amplification. This table comes from immunoSEQ multiplex PCR, and its TCRdb copy is limited to in-frame clones, with some not included. Clone size and V and J calls were adopted from that table, with D and trimming inferred from the DNA. The table shows some 290,000 clones, with approximately 86% occurring only once. The CDR3 has 16 amino acids. Germline CDR1 is KGHSH and CDR2 is LQKENI. V dropped 3 bases and J dropped 3; count of bases not matched to a gene: 7. The TCR comes from a man younger than 30 with active or convalescent COVID-19. Sequenced material: peripheral blood. This chain joins TRBV18 and TRBJ2-1; 8 nucleotides agree with TRBD1. This CDR3 reads CASSPEQGDFYNEQFF. CDR3 sequence (DNA): TGTGCCAGCTCACCGGAACAGGGGGACTTCTACAATGAGCAGTTCTTC. The full variable domain, completed using reference TRBV18 and TRBJ2-1, is NAGVMQNPRHLVRRRGQEARLRCSPMKGHSHVYWYRQLPEEGLKFMVYLQKENIIDESGMPKERFSAEFPKEGPSILRIQQVVRGDSAAYFCASSPEQGDFYNEQFFGPGTRLTVL.